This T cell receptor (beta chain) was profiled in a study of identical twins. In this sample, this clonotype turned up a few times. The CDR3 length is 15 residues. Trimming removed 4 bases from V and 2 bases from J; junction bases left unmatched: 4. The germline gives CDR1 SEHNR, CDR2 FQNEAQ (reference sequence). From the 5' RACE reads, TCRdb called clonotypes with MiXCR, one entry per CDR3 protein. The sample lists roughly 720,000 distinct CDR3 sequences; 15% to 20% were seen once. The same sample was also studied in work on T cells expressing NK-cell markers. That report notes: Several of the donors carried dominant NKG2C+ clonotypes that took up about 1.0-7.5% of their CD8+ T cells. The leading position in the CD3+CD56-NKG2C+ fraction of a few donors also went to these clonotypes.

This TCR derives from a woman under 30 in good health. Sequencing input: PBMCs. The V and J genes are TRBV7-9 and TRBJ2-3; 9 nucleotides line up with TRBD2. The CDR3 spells CASSSRLAVTDTQYF. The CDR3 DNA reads TGTGCCAGCAGCTCTCGACTAGCGGTCACAGATACGCAGTATTTT.